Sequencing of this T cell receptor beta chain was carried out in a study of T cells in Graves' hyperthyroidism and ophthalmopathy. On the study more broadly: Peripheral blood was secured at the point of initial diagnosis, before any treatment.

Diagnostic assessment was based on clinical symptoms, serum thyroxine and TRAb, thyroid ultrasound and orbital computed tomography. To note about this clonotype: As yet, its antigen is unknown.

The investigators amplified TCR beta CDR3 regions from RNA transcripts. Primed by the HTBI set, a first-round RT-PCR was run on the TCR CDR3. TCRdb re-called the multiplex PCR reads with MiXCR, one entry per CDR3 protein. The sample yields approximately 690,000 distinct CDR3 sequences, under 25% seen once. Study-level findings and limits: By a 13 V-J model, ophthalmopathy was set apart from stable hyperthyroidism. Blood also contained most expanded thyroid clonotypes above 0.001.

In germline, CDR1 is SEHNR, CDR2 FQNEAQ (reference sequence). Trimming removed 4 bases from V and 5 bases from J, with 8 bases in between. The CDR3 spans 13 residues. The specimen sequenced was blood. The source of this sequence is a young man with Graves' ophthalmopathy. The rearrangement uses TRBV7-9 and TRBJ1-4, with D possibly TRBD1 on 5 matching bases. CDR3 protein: CASSSRTNEKLFF. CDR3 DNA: TGTGCCAGCAGCTCCCGGACAAATGAAAAACTGTTTTTT.